This entry lists 8 T cell receptor beta chains sequenced from one sample in a study of blood T cell repertoires in COVID-19. Assay used: immunoSEQ multiplex PCR; TCRdb lists only in-frame clones, some missing. In the table there are about 160,000 clones, approximately 78% of which are singletons. The source material was peripheral blood. Receptor source: a human donor in a cohort sampled during active COVID-19.

The V call is TRBV4-1, the J call TRBJ2-1; possibly TRBD2 for D (5 bases). Germline V CDR1 and CDR2: MGHRA, YSYEKL. The CDR3 consists of 15 residues. V was trimmed by 0 bases and J by 3 bases, leaving 9 bases between them. In DNA, the CDR3 is TGCGCCAGCAGCCAAGATGAGGACTTCTACAATGAGCAGTTCTTC. Translated, it gives CASSQDEDFYNEQFF.

V usage is TRBV7-2 and J usage is TRBJ2-5, with 9 bases aligning to TRBD1. The CDR3 covers 14 residues. V trimming: 5 bases; J trimming: 1 base; junction bases outside the gene matches: 2. Germline values: CDR1 SGHTA, CDR2 FQGNSA. The CDR3 DNA sequence: TGTGCCAGCAGCCCGGGACAGGGCCAAGAGACCCAGTACTTC. This gives the protein CASSPGQGQETQYF.

This clone was detected once. This chain uses TRBV19 with TRBJ2-6; 10 bases agree with TRBD2. The CDR3 runs 18 residues. CDR1 LNHDA and CDR2 SQIVND come from the germline V gene (reference sequence). V gave up 4 bases and J gave up 1 base; unmatched junction bases: 7. This CDR3 reads CASSRGASGRSGANVLTF. CDR3 bases: TGTGCCAGTAGTAGGGGCGCTAGCGGGAGATCTGGGGCCAACGTCCTGACTTTC.

The chain has TRBV7-2 and TRBJ2-7; 8 positions match TRBD1. The germline V gene encodes CDR1 SGHTA and CDR2 FQGNSA. The length of the CDR3 is 13 residues. Unmatched junction bases numbered 3, after V lost 8 bases and J lost 0 bases. The CDR3, as DNA: TGTGCCAGCCGACAGGGGAGCTCCTACGAGCAGTACTTC. This sequence encodes CASRQGSSYEQYF.

This sequence joins TRBV7-2 and TRBJ2-7; 7 positions match TRBD1. The CDR3 totals 15 residues. CDR1 is SGHTA, CDR2 FQGNSA, per germline. The J segment lost 3 bases and the V segment lost 0 bases, leaving 5 bases of the junction unmatched. This CDR3 is CASSLAGTGDYEQYF. The CDR3 DNA sequence: TGTGCCAGCAGCTTAGCGGGAACAGGGGACTACGAGCAGTACTTC.

V usage is TRBV28 and J usage is TRBJ1-2, with a tentative D call TRBD1 (5 bases). The CDR3 length is 14 residues. V was clipped by 6 bases and J by 4 bases, with 15 bases between them. Germline V gene sequence: CDR1 MDHEN, CDR2 SYDVKM. DNA of the CDR3: TGTGCCAGCAGCCCGATTGACGGGGGCTATGGCTACACCTTC. It translates to CASSPIDGGYGYTF.

The chain uses TRBV6-5 and TRBJ1-5, with a weak D call TRBD1 (5 bases). CDR3 size: 13 residues. Germline assignment: CDR1 MNHEY and CDR2 SVGAGI. V shed 8 bases and J shed 2 bases, with 10 bases lying between them. The CDR3 region is CASGGTGNQPQHF. The CDR3 coding sequence is TGTGCCAGCGGAGGGACGGGCAATCAGCCCCAGCATTTT.

This clone has more than one count but fewer than ten. As DNA, the CDR3 is TGTGCCAGCAGAGAGCAGGGGGTAGATCACGGCTACACCTTC. Residues: CASREQGVDHGYTF. The chain has TRBV7-2 and TRBJ1-2; 7 positions match TRBD1. Germline values: CDR1 SGHTA, CDR2 FQGNSA. The CDR3 length is 14 residues. V trimming: 6 bases; J trimming: 8 bases; junction bases outside the gene matches: 12.